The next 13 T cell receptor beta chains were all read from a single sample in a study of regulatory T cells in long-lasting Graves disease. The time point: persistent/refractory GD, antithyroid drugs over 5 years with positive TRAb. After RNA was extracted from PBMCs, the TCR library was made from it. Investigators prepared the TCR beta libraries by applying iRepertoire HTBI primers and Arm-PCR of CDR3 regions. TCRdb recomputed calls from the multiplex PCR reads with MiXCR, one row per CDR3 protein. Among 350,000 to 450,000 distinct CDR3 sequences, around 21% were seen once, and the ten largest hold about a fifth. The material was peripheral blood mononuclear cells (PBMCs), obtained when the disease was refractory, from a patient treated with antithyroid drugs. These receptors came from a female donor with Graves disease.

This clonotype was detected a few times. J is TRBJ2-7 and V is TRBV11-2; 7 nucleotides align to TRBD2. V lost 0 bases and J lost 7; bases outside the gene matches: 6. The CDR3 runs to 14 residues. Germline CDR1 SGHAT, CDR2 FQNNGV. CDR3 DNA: TGTGCCAGCAGCTTAGACTGGTCTAGCGGTGAGCAGTACTTC. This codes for CASSLDWSSGEQYF.

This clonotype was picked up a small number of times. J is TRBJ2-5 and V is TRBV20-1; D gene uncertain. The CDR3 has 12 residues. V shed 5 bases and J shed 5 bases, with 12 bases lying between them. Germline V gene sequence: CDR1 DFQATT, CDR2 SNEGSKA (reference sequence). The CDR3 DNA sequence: TGCAGTGCTGGTTCTAGGACGGAGACCCAGTACTTC. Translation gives CSAGSRTETQYF.

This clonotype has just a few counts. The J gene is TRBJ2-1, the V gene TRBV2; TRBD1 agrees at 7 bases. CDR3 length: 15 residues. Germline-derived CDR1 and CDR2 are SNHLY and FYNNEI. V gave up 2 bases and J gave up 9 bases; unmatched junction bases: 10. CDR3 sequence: CASSETRTGVSEQFF. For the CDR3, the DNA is TGTGCCAGCAGTGAAACTAGGACAGGAGTGAGTGAGCAGTTCTTC.

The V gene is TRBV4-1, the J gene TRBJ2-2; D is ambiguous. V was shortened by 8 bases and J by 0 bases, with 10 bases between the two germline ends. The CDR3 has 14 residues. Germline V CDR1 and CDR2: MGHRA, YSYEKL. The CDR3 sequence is CASGITPNTGELFF. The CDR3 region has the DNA TGCGCCAGCGGTATCACACCGAACACCGGGGAGCTGTTTTTT.

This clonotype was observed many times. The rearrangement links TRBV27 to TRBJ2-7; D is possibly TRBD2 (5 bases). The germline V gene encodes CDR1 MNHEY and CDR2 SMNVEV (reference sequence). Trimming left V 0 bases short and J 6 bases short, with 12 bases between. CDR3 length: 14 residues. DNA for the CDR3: TGTGCCAGCAGTTTATCCTCGGGGTCAGGCGAGCAGTACTTC. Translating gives CASSLSSGSGEQYF.

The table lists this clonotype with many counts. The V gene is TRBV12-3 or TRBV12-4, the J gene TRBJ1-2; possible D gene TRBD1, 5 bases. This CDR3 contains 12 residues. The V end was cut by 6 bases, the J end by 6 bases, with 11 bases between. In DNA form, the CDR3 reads TGTGCCAGCAGGTCCCCGGGGGATGGCTACACCTTC. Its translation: CASRSPGDGYTF.

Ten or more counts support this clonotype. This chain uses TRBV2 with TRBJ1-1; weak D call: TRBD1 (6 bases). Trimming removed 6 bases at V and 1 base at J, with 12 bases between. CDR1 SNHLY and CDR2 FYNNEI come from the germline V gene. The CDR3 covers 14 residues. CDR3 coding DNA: TGTGCCAGCAGCGCTAGGACAGAGAACACTGAAGCTTTCTTT. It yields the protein CASSARTENTEAFF.

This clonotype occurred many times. CDR3 amino acids: CASSPRGRGGDEQYF. Here the CDR3 DNA reads TGTGCCAGCAGCCCCCGGGGAAGGGGGGGGGACGAGCAGTACTTC. This chain joins TRBV11-2 and TRBJ2-7; weak D call: TRBD2 (7 bases). The CDR3 extends over 15 amino acids. Trimming cost V 5 bases and J 5 bases, with 19 bases left between them. Per germline, CDR1 SGHAT and CDR2 FQNNGV.

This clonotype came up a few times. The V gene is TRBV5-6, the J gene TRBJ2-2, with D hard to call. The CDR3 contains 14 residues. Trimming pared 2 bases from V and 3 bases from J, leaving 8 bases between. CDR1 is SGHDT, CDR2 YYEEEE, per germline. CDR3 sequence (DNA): TGTGCCAGCAGCTTTGGCAGATACACCGGGGAGCTGTTTTTT. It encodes CASSFGRYTGELFF.

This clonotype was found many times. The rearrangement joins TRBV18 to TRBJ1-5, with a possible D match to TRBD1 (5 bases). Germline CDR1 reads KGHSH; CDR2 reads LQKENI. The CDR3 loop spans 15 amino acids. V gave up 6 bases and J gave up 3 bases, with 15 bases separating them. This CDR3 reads CASSPGTEINQPQHF. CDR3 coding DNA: TGTGCCAGCTCCCCCGGGACGGAAATCAATCAGCCCCAGCATTTT.

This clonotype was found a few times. This CDR3 is CASRKQGGNQPQHF. CDR3 sequence (DNA): TGTGCCAGCAGGAAACAGGGAGGCAATCAGCCCCAGCATTTT. The J gene is TRBJ1-5, the V gene TRBV12-3 or TRBV12-4; perhaps TRBD1 as D (6 bases). V shed 6 bases and J shed 2 bases, with 11 bases lying between them. This CDR3 comprises 14 residues.

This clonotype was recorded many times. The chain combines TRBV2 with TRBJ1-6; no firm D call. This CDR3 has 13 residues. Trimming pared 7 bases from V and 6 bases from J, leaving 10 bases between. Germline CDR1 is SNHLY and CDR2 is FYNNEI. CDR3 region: CASIGRLNSPLHF. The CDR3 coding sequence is TGTGCCAGCATTGGCAGGCTTAATTCACCCCTCCACTTT.

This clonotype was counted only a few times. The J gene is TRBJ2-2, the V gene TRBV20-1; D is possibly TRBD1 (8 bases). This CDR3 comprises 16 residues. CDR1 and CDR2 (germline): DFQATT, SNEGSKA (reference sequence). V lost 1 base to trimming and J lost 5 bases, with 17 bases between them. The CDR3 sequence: CSARVLGQGGTGELFF. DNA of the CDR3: TGCAGTGCTAGAGTCCTCGGACAGGGAGGGACCGGGGAGCTGTTTTTT.